This TCR beta chain was captured in a study of T-cell reconstitution after alpha-beta-depleted transplantation in children (dated by TCRdb to the mid-2010s). Background for the entire study: T-cell immune reconstitution after TCRalphabeta/CD19-depleted allogeneic hematopoietic cell transplantation in children was quantitatively tracked in the study by means of TCR repertoire profiling.

The library was generated by PCR. Sequencing relied on an Illumina HiSeq 2500. Molecular barcoding was employed in the preparation of TCR libraries, with unique molecular identifiers being used to normalize TCRbeta repertoire quantification. TCRdb reprocessing: public reads trimmed at Q25 with fastp, clones called with MiXCR, in-frame beta chains kept. Rows merge per CDR3 protein into single entries with the most common DNA and genes. The sample table shows some 590,000 distinct CDR3 sequences, and roughly a tenth are seen once. The top ten hold less than 5% of the sample. The table lists this clonotype with a few counts. The clone's antigen remains unknown. A much larger clone differs by one base, so this may be a read error. The germline V gene encodes CDR1 MNHNY and CDR2 SVGAGI (reference sequence). Inclusive of the bounding cysteine and phenylalanine, the CDR3 is 13 residues long. Here the CDR3 DNA is all that survives: 39 bases in frame from base 1. The V end loses 0 bases and the J end loses 0 bases, and a stretch of 3 bases separates them.

The sequence came from a human donor who donated a stem cell graft to a child with acute myeloid leukemia. This specimen was PBMCs from the stem cell graft donor, taken from the stem cell graft. This receptor chain uses TRBV6-6 and TRBJ2-7, with the D gene not clear enough to name. The nucleotide sequence reads as follows: TGTGCCAGCAGTTACTCGGCCTCCTACGAGCAGTACTTC. Its protein reads: CASSYSASYEQYF.